This passage covers 26 T cell receptor beta chains from one sample sequenced in a study of technical replicates of blood from a handful of donors. Repertoires were generated with immunoSEQ multiplex PCR, while TCRdb's copy carries only in-frame clones and drops some. The sample lists about 82,000 clones; 85% to 95% were seen once. The sample comprised T cells isolated from PBMCs. Receptors originate from a human donor in good health.

The chain couples TRBV27 to TRBJ2-3, with 11 bases aligning to TRBD2. The CDR3 spans 19 residues. CDR1 and CDR2 from the germline V gene are MNHEY and SMNVEV (reference sequence). The V segment lost 4 bases and the J segment 2 bases; nucleotides outside the gene matches: 14. The CDR3 DNA reads as TGTGCCAGCAGTTCACTCGGCGCCCTAGCGGGGGGCCCCACAGATACGCAGTATTTT. Residues: CASSSLGALAGGPTDTQYF.

The rearrangement uses TRBV5-4 and TRBJ2-3; 8 bases are shared with TRBD2. J was trimmed by 0 bases and V by 4 bases; bases with no gene match: 4. The CDR3 has 15 residues. Germline V lookup: CDR1 SGHNT, CDR2 YYREEE (reference sequence). The CDR3 DNA follows: TGTGCCAGCAGCACCCGCGGGGGGAGCACAGATACGCAGTATTTT. Residues: CASSTRGGSTDTQYF.

The rearrangement uses TRBV6-5 and TRBJ1-6, with TRBD1 identical over 7 bases. The CDR3 length is 16 residues. The J segment lost 8 bases and the V segment lost 4 bases, leaving 11 bases of the junction unmatched. CDR1 and CDR2 (germline): MNHEY, SVGAGI. The CDR3 sequence is CASSSSPGGVDSPLHF. The CDR3 bases are TGTGCCAGCAGTTCAAGCCCAGGGGGAGTGGATTCACCCCTCCACTTT.

The gene calls are TRBV11-2 and TRBJ1-4, with 9 bases fitting TRBD1. This CDR3 has 17 amino acids. With 3 bases clipped from V and 7 bases from J, the junction kept 12 bases outside the gene matches. Looked up from germline, CDR1 is SGHAT and CDR2 is FQNNGV. CDR3 residues: CASSFMLAGQGSEKLFF. DNA of the CDR3: TGTGCCAGCAGCTTCATGTTGGCGGGACAGGGTTCTGAAAAACTGTTTTTT.

V usage is TRBV6-1 and J usage is TRBJ2-1; the D gene is possibly TRBD1 (6 bases). The CDR3 has 14 residues. Trimming cost V 4 bases and J 0 bases, with 7 bases left between them. Germline V gene sequence: CDR1 MNHNS, CDR2 SASEGT. CDR3 nucleotides: TGTGCCAGCAGTGCGGACAGCTCCTACAATGAGCAGTTCTTC. Its translation: CASSADSSYNEQFF.

The chain joins TRBV11-3 to TRBJ2-1, with D uncertain. V was trimmed by 4 bases and J by 4 bases, leaving 17 bases between them. Germline V lookup: CDR1 SGHNT, CDR2 YENEEA. The CDR3 has 16 residues. The CDR3 coding sequence is TGTGCCAGCAGCTCCCATTATCCCGCAGGATACAATGAGCAGTTCTTC. This translates into CASSSHYPAGYNEQFF.

The rearrangement links TRBV18 to TRBJ2-1; 9 bases align to TRBD2. This CDR3 spans 15 amino acids. J gave up 9 bases and V 1 base, and 7 bases lay outside the gene matches. Germline V gives CDR1 KGHSH, CDR2 LQKENI. CDR3 loop: CASSPLVAGVSEQFF. CDR3 DNA: TGTGCCAGCTCACCACTTGTAGCGGGAGTTTCTGAGCAGTTCTTC.

V gene TRBV6-1 combines with J gene TRBJ1-3; the D is unclear. The CDR3 loop spans 17 amino acids. The germline V and J ends were trimmed by 4 bases and 2 bases, with 18 bases remaining between them. Germline V gene data show CDR1 as MNHNS and CDR2 as SASEGT. The DNA of the CDR3 is TGTGCCAGCAGTGCAATACCGGGAACGCGCACTGGAAACACCATATATTTT. Its translation is CASSAIPGTRTGNTIYF.

The chain joins TRBV2 to TRBJ1-1, with 8 bases identical to TRBD1. Germline CDR1 and CDR2: SNHLY and FYNNEI. The CDR3 covers 14 residues. V lost 5 bases to trimming and J lost 3 bases; unmatched junction nucleotides: 5. The chain's CDR3 is CASSIQGGDTEAFF. The DNA of the CDR3 is TGTGCCAGCAGTATACAGGGGGGGGACACTGAAGCTTTCTTT.

The rearrangement links TRBV10-3 to TRBJ2-5; 11 nucleotides match TRBD2. V gave up 3 bases and J gave up 4 bases; unmatched junction bases: 7. From germline, CDR1 is ENHRY and CDR2 SYGVKD. CDR3 length: 16 amino acids. CDR3 bases: TGTGCCATCAGTGACCTGGAGCTAGCGGGAGGAGAGACCCAGTACTTC. It encodes CAISDLELAGGETQYF.

The CDR3 DNA sequence: TGTGCCAGCAGCTTGGCTGCGTCCGACTATGGCTACACCTTC. Residues: CASSLAASDYGYTF. This chain joins TRBV5-4 and TRBJ1-2, with D unclear. Trimming took off 0 bases at V and 3 bases at J, with 9 bases between the two ends. This CDR3 is 14 amino acids long. The germline gives CDR1 SGHNT, CDR2 YYREEE (reference sequence). The whole variable domain, remainder taken from reference TRBV5-4 and TRBJ1-2, is ETGVTQSPTHLIKTRGQQVTLRCSSQSGHNTVSWYQQALGQGPQFIFQYYREEENGRGNFPPRFSGLQFPNYSSELNVNALELDDSALYLCASSLAASDYGYTFGSGTRLTVV.

The V and J genes are TRBV4-1 and TRBJ2-7, with TRBD2 matching over 7 bases. This CDR3 contains 14 residues. J gave up 2 bases and V 1 base, and 2 bases lay outside the gene matches. Germline V gives CDR1 MGHRA, CDR2 YSYEKL. The CDR3 spells CASSQGEGAYEQYF. CDR3 DNA: TGCGCCAGCAGCCAAGGGGAGGGAGCCTACGAGCAGTACTTC.

V and J are TRBV5-1 and TRBJ2-1; D possibly corresponds to TRBD1 (6 bases). The germline CDR1 and CDR2 sequences are SGHRS and YFSETQ. This CDR3 region has 14 residues. V was trimmed by 0 bases and J by 8 bases, leaving 12 bases between them. The CDR3 loop reads CASSLALGADEQFF. The CDR3 DNA follows: TGCGCCAGCAGCTTGGCTTTGGGGGCGGATGAGCAGTTCTTC.

DNA of the CDR3: TGTGCCAGCAGTTTCAGCGGCAGGGGCGAGGGCTATGGCTACACCTTC. Residues: CASSFSGRGEGYGYTF. The genes are TRBV28 and TRBJ1-2, with D possibly TRBD1 on 6 matching bases. The germline V gene encodes CDR1 MDHEN and CDR2 SYDVKM. The CDR3 length is 16 residues. V was cut by 3 bases and J by 4 bases, with 18 bases left in between.

J is TRBJ2-1 and V is TRBV7-2, with TRBD1 matching 9 bases. With 4 bases clipped from V and 8 bases from J, the junction kept 12 bases outside the gene matches. CDR1 and CDR2 from the germline V gene are SGHTA and FQGNSA. The CDR3 sequence is 16 residues long. Written as DNA, the CDR3 is TGTGCCAGCAGCTCGAACGCCGGGACAGGGAACTATGAGCAGTTCTTC. It yields the protein CASSSNAGTGNYEQFF.

This chain connects TRBV21-1 to TRBJ2-2; TRBD2 is taken as the D call from the table, unchecked against the DNA. TRBV21-1 is annotated as a pseudogene. This CDR3 is 17 amino acids long. The CDR3: CASSNPSGDANTGELFF. The CDR3 DNA reads as TGTGCCAGCAGCAATCCTAGCGGGGACGCGAACACCGGGGAGCTGTTTTTT.

The chain has TRBV7-3 and TRBJ2-7, with 10 bases fitting TRBD1. CDR1 is SGHTA and CDR2 is FQGTGA in the germline V gene. The V and J ends lost 5 bases and 7 bases, in that order; junction bases with no gene match: 11. The CDR3 sequence is 15 residues long. The CDR3 nucleotides read TGTGCCAGCAGCATAATCAGACAGGGGGCGTTTGAGCAGTACTTC. Amino acid sequence: CASSIIRQGAFEQYF.

V gene TRBV13 combines with J gene TRBJ2-7, with TRBD2 matching 10 bases. The CDR3 totals 18 residues. Trimming at V came to 4 bases and at J to 2 bases, leaving 14 bases not matched to a gene. Germline assignment: CDR1 PRHDT and CDR2 FYEKMQ (reference sequence). The CDR3 region is CASSSAGFLAGETYEQYF. DNA of the CDR3: TGTGCCAGCAGCTCTGCCGGTTTTCTAGCGGGGGAAACCTACGAGCAGTACTTC.

The J gene is TRBJ2-3, the V gene TRBV9, with D perhaps matching TRBD1 (6 bases). The ends were cut back, 5 bases at V and 2 bases at J, with 9 bases in the middle. Per germline, CDR1 SGDLS and CDR2 YYNGEE. The CDR3 is 13 residues long. The CDR3 spells CASRGGSTDTQYF. CDR3 nucleotides: TGTGCCAGCAGAGGGGGATCCACAGATACGCAGTATTTT. The full variable domain, its missing parts supplied by reference TRBV9 and TRBJ2-3, is DSGVTQTPKHLITATGQRVTLRCSPRSGDLSVYWYQQSLDQGLQFLIQYYNGEERAKGNILERFSAQQFPDLHSELNLSSLELGDSALYFCASRGGSTDTQYFGPGTRLTVL.

The V gene is TRBV6-1, the J gene TRBJ2-5; a possible D gene is TRBD1 (5 bases). Trimming shortened V by 0 bases and J by 4 bases, and 15 bases separated the two germline ends. This CDR3 has 16 amino acids. CDR1 MNHNS and CDR2 SASEGT come from the germline V gene. The chain's CDR3 is CASSEAPPQGAETQYF. The CDR3 nucleotides are TGTGCCAGCAGTGAAGCCCCGCCTCAAGGGGCAGAGACCCAGTACTTC.

The count of this clone is one. This chain connects TRBV14 to TRBJ2-7, with D uncertain. The CDR3 has 14 residues. With 1 base removed from V and 5 bases from J, the gap between germline ends came to 12 bases. Germline CDR1 and CDR2: SGHDN and FVKESK. DNA of the CDR3: TGTGCCAGCAGCCAAGCAGGCCTTATTCACGAGCAGTACTTC. Residues: CASSQAGLIHEQYF. Looking up the rest from reference TRBV14 and TRBJ2-7 gives the full variable domain: EAGVTQFPSHSVIEKGQTVTLRCDPISGHDNLYWYRRVMGKEIKFLLHFVKESKQDESGMPNNRFLAERTGGTYSTLKVQPAELEDSGVYFCASSQAGLIHEQYFGPGTRLTVT.

The genes are TRBV6-4 and TRBJ2-6; D is ambiguous. Trimming cost V 6 bases and J 0 bases, with 6 bases left between them. The V gene's germline CDR1 is MRHNA and CDR2 SNTAGT. The CDR3 loop spans 14 amino acids. For the CDR3, the DNA is TGTGCCAGCAGCCGTAGCTCTGGGGCCAACGTCCTGACTTTC. Amino acids: CASSRSSGANVLTF.

V usage is TRBV28 and J usage is TRBJ1-1, with unresolved D. Trimming shortened V by 2 bases and J by 3 bases, and 7 bases separated the two germline ends. The CDR3 covers 13 residues. Germline CDR1 is MDHEN and CDR2 is SYDVKM. The CDR3 region is CASSLAADTEAFF. CDR3 DNA sequence: TGTGCCAGCAGTTTAGCGGCAGACACTGAAGCTTTCTTT.

V and J are TRBV5-6 and TRBJ1-1; D is unclear. The germline gives CDR1 SGHDT, CDR2 YYEEEE. Trimming shortened V by 0 bases and J by 1 base, and 7 bases separated the two germline ends. This CDR3 contains 14 residues. Here the CDR3 DNA reads TGTGCCAGCAGCTTGGATCCGGGGAACACTGAAGCTTTCTTT. This sequence encodes CASSLDPGNTEAFF. The full variable domain, in which reference TRBV5-6 and TRBJ1-1 provide the parts outside the CDR3, is DAGVTQSPTHLIKTRGQQVTLRCSPKSGHDTVSWYQQALGQGPQFIFQYYEEEERQRGNFPDRFSGHQFPNYSSELNVNALLLGDSALYLCASSLDPGNTEAFFGQGTRLTVV.

Only one count was recorded for this clone. V and J are TRBV18 and TRBJ2-2; tentatively, D is TRBD1 (5 bases). The CDR3 is 14 residues long. V dropped 6 bases and J dropped 1 base, with 9 bases sitting between them. Germline values: CDR1 KGHSH, CDR2 LQKENI. The DNA for the CDR3 is TGTGCCAGCTCTCTCGACAGGAACACCGGGGAGCTGTTTTTT. Protein sequence: CASSLDRNTGELFF. Combining the CDR3 with reference TRBV18 and TRBJ2-2 gives the whole variable domain NAGVMQNPRHLVRRRGQEARLRCSPMKGHSHVYWYRQLPEEGLKFMVYLQKENIIDESGMPKERFSAEFPKEGPSILRIQQVVRGDSAAYFCASSLDRNTGELFFGEGSRLTVL.

This sequence joins TRBV7-9 and TRBJ2-7, with 12 bases fitting TRBD1. The CDR3 consists of 14 residues. J was trimmed by 6 bases and V by 7 bases; bases with no gene match: 7. The V gene's germline CDR1 is SEHNR and CDR2 FQNEAQ (reference sequence). The CDR3, as DNA: TGTGCCAGCACCCGGGACAGGGGGCTGGGCGAGCAGTACTTC. Translated, it gives CASTRDRGLGEQYF.